This TCR beta chain comes out of a study of blood T cells in healthy people across ages. The study, taken as a whole, reports: Older individuals had lower TCR beta diversity per million T cells (the decline was roughly linear).

With a J-beta primer mix and a sample-barcoded 5' primer, a second PCR ran about 7 to 11 cycles. Every cDNA molecule carried a tag from a template-switch adaptor bearing 12 random nucleotides. TCRdb ran MiXCR on the 5' RACE reads and lists one entry per CDR3 protein. The table lists some 780,000 distinct CDR3 sequences, approximately 60% of them singletons. V dropped 6 bases and J dropped 4; count of bases not matched to a gene: 7. The V gene's germline CDR1 is ENHRY and CDR2 SYGVKD. There are 14 residues in the CDR3. PBMCs numbering at least 6 million were isolated per sample. Regarding this clonotype: Its antigen is still unknown.

This clonotype was sampled from a man aged 40-50 years in good health. This rearrangement joins TRBV10-3 to TRBJ1-2; 8 positions match TRBD1. What was sequenced was blood. DNA for the CDR3: TGTGCCATCAGGATGGAAGGGACAGGCTATGGCTACACCTTC. Its translation is CAIRMEGTGYGYTF.